This record covers a single T cell receptor beta chain. Different DNA sequences within this sample yield the same CDR3. These data belong to a study of shared clonotypes between healthy human individuals. Naive CD8 cells, CD45RO-negative and positively selected for CCR7, excluded terminally differentiated effector memory CD45RA+ cells. Produced via immunoSEQ multiplex PCR; TCRdb's table is partial and in-frame only. This table holds some 2,000,000 clones, just under 95% found once. CDR3 size: 15 residues. The V and J ends lost 1 base and 1 base, in that order; junction bases with no gene match: 3. Germline values: CDR1 SGHAT, CDR2 FQNNGV.

Sample: naive CD8+ T cells sorted from blood. The chain combines TRBV11-2 with TRBJ2-5, with 7 bases fitting TRBD2. The sequence was collected from a young man in good health. The CDR3 sequence: CASSLGWGGQETQYF. The CDR3 nucleotides read TGTGCCAGCAGCTTAGGATGGGGGGGCCAAGAGACCCAGTACTTC.